The next 14 T cell receptor beta chains were all read from a single sample in a study of T cell repertoires in cytomegalovirus infection. No antigens are known for them. TCRdb re-derived calls from the reads in MiXCR, one entry per CDR3 protein. There are around 71,000 distinct CDR3 sequences in the sample; more than 20% occur only once, and about 72% lies in the top ten. Specimen: CD8+ T cells from cultured PBMCs, collected from culture after CMV antigen stimulation. These TCRs come from a human donor in good health (CMV status not recorded). Some clones in this sample may be carry-over from other donors' samples.

The chain combines TRBV12-3 or TRBV12-4 with TRBJ2-3; 7 bases are shared with TRBD2. The V gene end was trimmed by 9 bases and the J gene end by 0 bases; junction bases not matched to a gene: 3. The CDR3 covers 13 residues. Here the CDR3 DNA reads TGTGCCAGTCTAGCGGAAAGCACAGATACGCAGTATTTT. This encodes CASLAESTDTQYF.

By share of the sample, this clonotype is medium-sized. The gene calls are TRBV7-9 and TRBJ1-1; D uncertain. V lost 8 bases to trimming and J lost 3 bases, with 16 bases between them. Germline V gene sequence: CDR1 SEHNR, CDR2 FQNEAQ (reference sequence). This CDR3 contains 14 residues. The CDR3 DNA follows: TGTGCCAGCGGCGGGCGGGAGGAGGACACTGAAGCTTTCTTT. Amino acids: CASGGREEDTEAFF.

The chain recombines TRBV5-6 with TRBJ2-3; the D gene is possibly TRBD2 (5 bases). CDR1 and CDR2 (germline): SGHDT, YYEEEE. This CDR3 spans 16 amino acids. Trimming cost V 2 bases and J 0 bases, with 13 bases left between them. CDR3 loop: CASSLAVGLSTDTQYF. The CDR3 DNA sequence: TGTGCCAGCAGCTTAGCGGTTGGGCTTAGCACAGATACGCAGTATTTT.

The sample holds a few counts of this clonotype. The chain links TRBV7-9 to TRBJ1-4, with D tentatively TRBD1 (5 bases). CDR1 is SEHNR and CDR2 is FQNEAQ in the germline V gene (reference sequence). The CDR3 consists of 12 residues. Deletions cut 2 bases from V and 10 bases from J, with 8 bases between. The CDR3 DNA follows: TGTGCCAGCAGCTTATTTACAGGAAAACTGTTTTTT. As protein: CASSLFTGKLFF.

This clonotype was seen a few times. The chain carries TRBV7-2 and TRBJ2-7, with 7 bases fitting TRBD1. Germline V lookup: CDR1 SGHTA, CDR2 FQGNSA. The junction had 13 bases not matched to a gene; V was cut back by 6 bases and J by 2 bases. The CDR3 contains 16 residues. The DNA for the CDR3 is TGTGCCAGCAGTACCCCTAGAGACAGGGTCGCCTACGAGCAGTACTTC. This gives the protein CASSTPRDRVAYEQYF. Full variable domain (rest looked up from reference TRBV7-2 and TRBJ2-7): GAGVSQSPSNKVTEKGKDVELRCDPISGHTALYWYRQSLGQGLEFLIYFQGNSAPDKSGLPSDRFSAERTGGSVSTLTIQRTQQEDSAVYLCASSTPRDRVAYEQYFGPGTRLTVT.

J is TRBJ1-5 and V is TRBV11-2; no definite D call. The CDR3 contains 13 residues. Trimming shortened V by 0 bases and J by 6 bases, and 6 bases separated the two germline ends. CDR1 is SGHAT, CDR2 FQNNGV, per germline. In DNA form, the CDR3 reads TGTGCCAGCAGCTTAGATCCAGCTCAGCCCCAGCATTTT. Its translation is CASSLDPAQPQHF.

This clonotype was detected a few times. The chain uses TRBV12-3 or TRBV12-4 and TRBJ2-1; 13 bases agree with TRBD2. There are 17 residues in the CDR3. Losses at the gene ends were 6 bases for V and 5 bases for J; bases not matched to a gene: 10. CDR3 bases: TGTGCCAGCAGCCGACGCAGGACTAGCGGGGGCAACAATGAGCAGTTCTTC. It encodes CASSRRRTSGGNNEQFF.

This clonotype appeared a few times. The chain employs TRBV6-2 or TRBV6-3 and TRBJ2-1; D not resolved. The V and J ends lost 7 bases and 0 bases respectively, with 13 bases between them. Germline CDR1 reads MNHEY; CDR2 reads SVGEGT. CDR3 length: 15 amino acids. CDR3 nucleotides: TGTGCCAGCATCAGCTATCTCAGCTCCTACAATGAGCAGTTCTTC. Its translation: CASISYLSSYNEQFF.

The chain uses TRBV7-2 and TRBJ2-4, with 11 bases that match TRBD1. Germline lookup yields CDR1 SGHTA and CDR2 FQGNSA. The CDR3 contains 16 residues. J was trimmed by 7 bases and V by 5 bases; bases with no gene match: 10. The CDR3 DNA is TGTGCCAGCAGCCCCGGGACAGGGGGGTTGAGGAACATTCAGTACTTC. It is translated as CASSPGTGGLRNIQYF. The full variable domain, completed using reference TRBV7-2 and TRBJ2-4, is GAGVSQSPSNKVTEKGKDVELRCDPISGHTALYWYRQSLGQGLEFLIYFQGNSAPDKSGLPSDRFSAERTGGSVSTLTIQRTQQEDSAVYLCASSPGTGGLRNIQYFGAGTRLSVL.

The chain combines TRBV2 with TRBJ1-2, with D unclear. V was shortened by 10 bases and J by 6 bases, with 15 bases between the two germline ends. CDR3 length: 12 residues. Germline CDR1 is SNHLY and CDR2 is FYNNEI. The CDR3 loop is CATLHGTHGYTF. In DNA, the CDR3 is TGTGCCACCTTGCACGGCACCCATGGCTACACCTTC.

The rearrangement links TRBV7-2 to TRBJ1-3; the D is unclear. Germline V gene data show CDR1 as SGHTA and CDR2 as FQGNSA. V lost 11 bases, J lost 6 bases, and 11 bases lay in between. This CDR3 region has 11 residues. CDR3 residues: CALHPENTIYF. The CDR3 DNA reads as TGTGCCCTCCACCCAGAAAACACCATATATTTT. The variable domain in full, with the rest retrieved from reference TRBV7-2 and TRBJ1-3, is GAGVSQSPSNKVTEKGKDVELRCDPISGHTALYWYRQSLGQGLEFLIYFQGNSAPDKSGLPSDRFSAERTGGSVSTLTIQRTQQEDSAVYLCALHPENTIYFGEGSWLTVV.

The chain links TRBV4-3 to TRBJ2-1; 7 nucleotides line up with TRBD1. The J segment lost 6 bases and the V segment lost 3 bases, leaving 8 bases of the junction unmatched. The CDR3 contains 15 residues. Germline V gene lookup returns CDR1 LGHNA and CDR2 YSLEER. The DNA for the CDR3 is TGCGCCAGCAGCCACTTCACGGACAGGCCCAATGAGCAGTTCTTC. It specifies CASSHFTDRPNEQFF.

The sample holds a few counts of this clonotype. This sequence joins TRBV7-2 and TRBJ2-5; D unclear. This CDR3 region has 13 residues. Germline CDR1 SGHTA, CDR2 FQGNSA. V was clipped by 4 bases and J by 0 bases, with 6 bases between them. This CDR3 reads CASSSWDQETQYF. DNA for the CDR3: TGTGCCAGCAGCTCCTGGGACCAAGAGACCCAGTACTTC. Combining the CDR3 with reference TRBV7-2 and TRBJ2-5 gives the whole variable domain GAGVSQSPSNKVTEKGKDVELRCDPISGHTALYWYRQSLGQGLEFLIYFQGNSAPDKSGLPSDRFSAERTGGSVSTLTIQRTQQEDSAVYLCASSSWDQETQYFGPGTRLLVL.

This clonotype was detected a few times. The gene calls are TRBV13 and TRBJ2-5, with D unresolved. Trimming left V 0 bases short and J 2 bases short, with 4 bases between. The CDR3 runs 13 residues. Germline loops: CDR1 PRHDT, CDR2 FYEKMQ (reference sequence). Written as DNA, the CDR3 is TGTGCCAGCAGCTTAGGAATTCAAGAGACCCAGTACTTC. It codes for CASSLGIQETQYF.